These T cell receptor beta chains were read from a single sample in a study of response to subunit inactivated influenza vaccine. TCRdb used MiXCR to reprocess the RT-PCR reads, holding one entry per CDR3 protein. The data contain approximately 490,000 distinct CDR3 sequences, 7.2% of them singletons. Sequenced here: PBMCs from blood, sampled around 25 months after vaccination. The source of these receptors is a man between 50 and 70 years old who received an inactivated influenza vaccine. The CDR3 runs from the conserved cysteine through the conserved F or W.

v_gene	len	CDR3aa
TRBV6-2/TRBV6-3	17	CASSQLGTSGRGDTQYF
TRBV5-8	15	CASSSAIGITYEQYF
TRBV27	13	CASSFLGADTQYF
TRBV2	13	CASSPMGLDGQYF
TRBV29-1	13	CSATSGGANEQFF
TRBV5-1	12	CASTEQSDTQYF
TRBV12-3/TRBV12-4	14	CASNSGQTTDTQYF
TRBV20-1	14	CSAALARGEETQYF
TRBV20-1	19	CSARWRPSGAPRGTDTQYF
TRBV20-1	14	CSAVDRPNTGELFF
TRBV6-5	16	CASSYGLSSSYNEQFF
TRBV6-1	13	CASSDRSTDTQYF
TRBV6-1	15	CASTSIANHFYEQYF
TRBV11-2	12	CASSLGTGHKHF
TRBV20-1	14	CSARDGGVQETQYF
TRBV5-1	13	CASLTGGGETQYF
TRBV27	15	CASSDGQMGYYEQYF
TRBV6-5	15	CASSYKDSRPVEQYF
TRBV19	12	CASSYHNGEAFF
TRBV20-1	13	CSARDLGAGELFF
TRBV20-1	16	CSARDLGGPMNTEAFF
TRBV20-1	17	CSARDRRGSVVNTEAFF
TRBV10-3	14	CATQGGSSGNTIYF
TRBV28	16	CASSFPLGGNSYEQYF
TRBV19	16	CASSISRGAETGELFF
TRBV15	15	CATSRGAGGPGEQFF
TRBV28	17	CASSHPPGGSIYNEQFF
TRBV20-1	15	CSARETSGASYEQYF
TRBV7-9	11	CASSFNGRQYF
TRBV6-5	15	CASSPRRVGGNTIYF
TRBV7-2	16	CASSSRAVSWNNEQFF
TRBV28	15	CASSPGGTGIHEQYF
TRBV15	14	CATSTQGYNSPLHF
TRBV2	15	CASRMGIGVNQPQHF
TRBV7-8	14	CASSRAGGTYEQYF
TRBV29-1	17	CSVEGLLTATFQETQYF
TRBV12-3/TRBV12-4	14	CASSFPGSRYEQYF
TRBV11-2	15	CASSLSSRGTGELFF
TRBV11-2	13	CASSPIRGGELFF
TRBV30	13	CAWSRQGTDTQYF
TRBV4-2	16	CASSQADGTLNNEQFF